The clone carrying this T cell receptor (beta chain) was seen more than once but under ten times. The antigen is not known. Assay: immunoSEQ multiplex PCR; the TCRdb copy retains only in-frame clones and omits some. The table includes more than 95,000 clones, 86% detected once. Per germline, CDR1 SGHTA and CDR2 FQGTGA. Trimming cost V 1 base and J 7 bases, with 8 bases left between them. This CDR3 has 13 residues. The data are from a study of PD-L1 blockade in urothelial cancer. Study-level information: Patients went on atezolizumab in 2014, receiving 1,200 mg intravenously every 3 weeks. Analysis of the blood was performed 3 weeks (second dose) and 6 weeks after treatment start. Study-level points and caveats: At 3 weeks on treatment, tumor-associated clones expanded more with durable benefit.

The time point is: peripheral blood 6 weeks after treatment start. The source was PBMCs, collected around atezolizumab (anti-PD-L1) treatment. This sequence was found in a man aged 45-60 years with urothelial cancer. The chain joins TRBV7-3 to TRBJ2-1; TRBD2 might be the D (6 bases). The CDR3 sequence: CASSLREDNEQFF. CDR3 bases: TGTGCCAGCAGCTTAAGGGAGGATAATGAGCAGTTCTTC. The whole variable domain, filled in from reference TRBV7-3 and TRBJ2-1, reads GAGVSQTPSNKVTEKGKYVELRCDPISGHTALYWYRQSLGQGPEFLIYFQGTGAADDSGLPNDRFFAVRPEGSVSTLKIQRTERGDSAVYLCASSLREDNEQFFGPGTRLTVL.